One and the same sample provided the 4 T cell receptor beta chains below, sequenced in a study of identical twins. TCRdb redid the calling of the 5' RACE reads with MiXCR, one entry per CDR3 protein. Here the sample spans fewer than 650,000 distinct CDR3 sequences, around 7.4% being singletons. The data also belong to a second study, concerning yellow fever vaccine responses in identical twins.

The sample comprised PBMCs. The source is a woman under 30 in good health.

This clonotype came up many times. The genes are TRBV2 and TRBJ2-2; perhaps TRBD2 as D (5 bases). This CDR3 region has 17 residues. Looked up from germline, CDR1 is SNHLY and CDR2 is FYNNEI. With 7 bases removed from V and 4 bases from J, the gap between germline ends came to 22 bases. CDR3 coding DNA: TGTGCCAGCAAGGCCCGTCTACTAGAGACCGCCACCGGGGAGCTGTTTTTT. This translates into CASKARLLETATGELFF.

V and J are TRBV3-1 and TRBJ2-4, with TRBD2 matching 8 bases. J was trimmed by 8 bases and V by 4 bases; bases with no gene match: 10. The germline CDR1 and CDR2 sequences are LGHDT and YNNKEL (reference sequence). The CDR3 totals 15 residues. The CDR3 protein is CASSLQPRGGDIQYF. In DNA form, the CDR3 reads TGTGCCAGCAGCCTTCAACCCCGGGGGGGGGACATTCAGTACTTC.

The sample holds many counts of this clonotype. This rearrangement joins TRBV7-9 to TRBJ1-2, with a weak D call TRBD1 (5 bases). CDR3 length: 13 amino acids. The V gene's germline CDR1 is SEHNR and CDR2 FQNEAQ (reference sequence). Trimming took off 1 base at V and 5 bases at J, with 8 bases between the two ends. DNA of the CDR3: TGTGCCAGCAGCTTAGGGGGCCGGTATGGCTACACCTTC. This sequence encodes CASSLGGRYGYTF. Combining the CDR3 with reference TRBV7-9 and TRBJ1-2 gives the whole variable domain DTGVSQNPRHKITKRGQNVTFRCDPISEHNRLYWYRQTLGQGPEFLTYFQNEAQLEKSRLLSDRFSAERPKGSFSTLEIQRTEQGDSAMYLCASSLGGRYGYTFGSGTRLTVV.

This clonotype was counted only a few times. The DNA of the CDR3 is TGCGCCAGCAGCCAAGAGCCGGGCCGCCAGCCCCAGCATTTT. Its translation: CASSQEPGRQPQHF. This sequence joins TRBV4-1 and TRBJ1-5; D gene ambiguous. V was trimmed by 0 bases and J by 7 bases, leaving 10 bases between them. Germline CDR1 reads MGHRA; CDR2 reads YSYEKL. CDR3 length: 14 residues.